The rows below give T cell receptor beta chains drawn from one sample of a study of blood T cells in healthy people across ages. TCRdb re-analysed the 5' RACE reads in MiXCR, keeping a single row per CDR3 protein. The profile shows about 1.5 million distinct CDR3 sequences, about 42% of them singletons. The specimen was blood. Receptor source: a woman between 18 and 30 years old in good health. CDR3s include the opening cysteine and the closing phenylalanine or tryptophan. The D gene is left open where the match is weak. Clone size, where shown, is once, few, many, or a class for clones that have expanded.

D gene	J gene	clone size	V gene	CDR3 length	CDR3 protein	CDR3 DNA
.	TRBJ1-2	once	TRBV20-1	12	CSESGGFYGYTF	TGCAGTGAGAGCGGGGGATTCTATGGCTACACCTTC
.	TRBJ1-1	.	TRBV9	14	CASSVVGGATEAFF	TGTGCCAGCAGCGTAGTAGGGGGAGCCACTGAAGCTTTCTTT
.	TRBJ2-5	few	TRBV15	14	CATSRGFRRETQYF	TGTGCCACCAGCAGAGGATTTAGAAGAGAGACCCAGTACTTC
TRBD2	TRBJ2-1	.	TRBV12-3/TRBV12-4	13	CASREREGHEQFF	TGTGCCAGCAGGGAGCGGGAGGGACATGAGCAGTTCTTC
.	TRBJ1-1	.	TRBV7-9	12	CASSIYKEEAFF	TGTGCCAGCAGCATATATAAAGAAGAAGCTTTCTTT
.	TRBJ2-5	.	TRBV11-2	16	CASSSPAGGIYNEQYF	TGTGCCAGCAGCTCCCCTGCCGGAGGGATATACAATGAGCAGTACTTC
TRBD1	TRBJ1-2	.	TRBV6-1	15	CASSEGTGATYGYTF	TGTGCCAGCAGTGAAGGTACAGGGGCCACCTATGGCTACACCTTC
TRBD2	TRBJ2-7	few	TRBV9	15	CASSVESGTPYEQYF	TGTGCCAGCAGCGTAGAAAGCGGGACGCCCTACGAGCAGTACTTC
.	TRBJ1-2	few	TRBV20-1	14	CSARGTGSRYGYTF	TGCAGTGCTAGGGGAACAGGGTCGCGCTATGGCTACACCTTC
TRBD2	TRBJ2-3	many	TRBV4-3	17	CASSLRTSGDSTDTQYF	TGCGCCAGCAGCCTGCGGACTAGCGGGGATAGCACAGATACGCAGTATTTT
TRBD2	TRBJ2-7	few	TRBV6-2/TRBV6-3	17	CASSYSRAGGISYEQYF	TGTGCCAGCAGTTACTCGAGAGCGGGAGGGATCTCCTACGAGCAGTACTTC
.	TRBJ2-5	few	TRBV24-1	15	CATSDLGRGEETQYF	TGTGCCACCAGTGATTTGGGAAGGGGCGAGGAGACCCAGTACTTC
.	TRBJ1-1	few	TRBV6-5	12	CASENGNTEAFF	TGTGCCAGCGAAAACGGAAACACTGAAGCTTTCTTT
TRBD2	TRBJ2-7	.	TRBV28	16	CASSLQGGLAGEEQYF	TGTGCCAGCAGTCTTCAAGGGGGACTAGCGGGAGAAGAGCAGTACTTC
.	TRBJ2-7	.	TRBV29-1	13	CSAHRAPYNEQYF	TGCAGCGCTCACCGGGCCCCCTACAATGAGCAGTACTTC
.	TRBJ2-3	few	TRBV2	15	CASSDPSGITDTQYF	TGTGCCAGCAGCGACCCTTCTGGGATCACAGATACGCAGTATTTT